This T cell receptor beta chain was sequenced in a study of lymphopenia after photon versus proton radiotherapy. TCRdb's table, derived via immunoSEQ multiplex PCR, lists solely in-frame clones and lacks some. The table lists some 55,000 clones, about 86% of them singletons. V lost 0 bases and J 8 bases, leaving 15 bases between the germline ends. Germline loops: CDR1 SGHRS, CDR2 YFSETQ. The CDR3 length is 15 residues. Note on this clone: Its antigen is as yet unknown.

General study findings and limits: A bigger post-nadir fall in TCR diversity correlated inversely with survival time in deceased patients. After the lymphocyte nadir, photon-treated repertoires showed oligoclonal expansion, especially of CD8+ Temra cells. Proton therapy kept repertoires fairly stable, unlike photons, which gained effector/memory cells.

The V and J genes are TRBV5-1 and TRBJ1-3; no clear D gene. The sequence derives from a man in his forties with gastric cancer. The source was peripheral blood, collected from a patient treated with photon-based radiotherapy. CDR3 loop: CASSLGGGGEDTIYF. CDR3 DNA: TGCGCCAGCAGCTTGGGAGGAGGCGGAGAAGACACCATATATTTT.